By sample fraction, the clone carrying this T cell receptor (beta chain) is medium-sized (0.01 to 0.1%). After constant-region reverse-primer amplification, full-length variable regions underwent semi-nested PCR with Nested Universal Primer A. TCRdb recomputed calls from the 5' RACE reads with MiXCR, one row per CDR3 protein. The sample lists fewer than 12,000 distinct CDR3 sequences, roughly 18% seen once, with 3% to 4% in the top ten. The sorted Tregs were CD4+CD25+CD127-/low cells. This CDR3 has 14 amino acids. Trimming cost V 7 bases and J 0 bases, with 10 bases left between them. In germline, CDR1 is SGHDT, CDR2 YYEEEE.

The sample comprised Tregs sorted from a lymph node. The TCR originated in a female donor with breast cancer. The chain carries TRBV5-6 and TRBJ2-2; D gene unclear. The chain's CDR3 is CASLSGPNTGELFF. The DNA of the CDR3 is TGTGCCAGCTTATCGGGTCCGAACACCGGGGAGCTGTTTTTT.